This TCR beta chain was captured in a study of monozygotic twins with inflammatory bowel disease. TCRdb reworked the 5' RACE reads into one entry per CDR3 protein, no DNA. This sample's clone table lists roughly 300,000 distinct CDR3 sequences. About this clonotype: Its antigen is currently unknown.

Per germline, CDR1 MNHNS and CDR2 SASEGT. The CDR3 is made up of 15 amino acids. Study outcomes and limitations: Researchers reported no repertoire similarity difference between concordant and discordant twins, possibly from limited power.

Material for sequencing was blood. This clonotype originated in a human donor with ulcerative colitis or Crohn's disease, or a healthy co-twin of an affected twin (not recorded which). The genes are TRBV6-1 and TRBJ2-2; as DNA is missing, the TRBD1 call by TCRdb cannot be tested. This CDR3 is CASSSRDRGTGELFF.